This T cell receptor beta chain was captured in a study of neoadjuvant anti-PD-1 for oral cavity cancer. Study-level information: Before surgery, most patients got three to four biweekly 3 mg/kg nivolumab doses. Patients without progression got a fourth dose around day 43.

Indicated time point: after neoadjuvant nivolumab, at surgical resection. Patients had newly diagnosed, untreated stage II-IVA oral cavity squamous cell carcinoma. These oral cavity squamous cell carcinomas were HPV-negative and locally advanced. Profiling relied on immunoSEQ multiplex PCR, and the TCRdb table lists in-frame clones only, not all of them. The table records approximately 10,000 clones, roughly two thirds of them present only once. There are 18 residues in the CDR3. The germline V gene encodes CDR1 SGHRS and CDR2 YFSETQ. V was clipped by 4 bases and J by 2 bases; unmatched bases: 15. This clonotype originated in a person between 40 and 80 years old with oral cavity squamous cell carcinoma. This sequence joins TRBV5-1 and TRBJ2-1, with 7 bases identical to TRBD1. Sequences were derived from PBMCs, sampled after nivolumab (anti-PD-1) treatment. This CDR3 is CASSLRPTGESTYNEQFF. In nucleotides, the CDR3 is TGCGCCAGCAGCCTAAGACCTACAGGGGAAAGCACCTACAATGAGCAGTTCTTC.